This TCR beta chain is drawn from a study of CD8 T cells in Susac syndrome. Blood CD8+ and CD4+ T cells underwent high-throughput TCR beta sequencing. Through negative isolation, CD4+ and CD8+ T cells were obtained, while TEMRA cells were enriched using FACS. Reverse transcription used about 0.45 to 1 ug RNA and random hexamers. Amplification of TCR beta CDR3 was carried out by immunoSEQ multiplex PCR, which covered 54 Vbeta and 13 Jbeta segments. In TCRdb, the immunoSEQ multiplex PCR reads were re-called with MiXCR into one record per CDR3 protein. The table records about 300,000 distinct CDR3 sequences, 85% of them present only once. Trimming left V 0 bases short and J 0 bases short, with 12 bases between. In germline, CDR1 is DFQATT, CDR2 SNEGSKA (reference sequence). The CDR3 contains 16 residues.

The chain employs TRBV20-1 and TRBJ2-1; D is undetermined. The sequencing input was CD8+ T cells from PBMCs. This receptor was taken from a human donor with multiple sclerosis. The CDR3 spells CSARDWGSSSYNEQFF. The CDR3 DNA reads as TGCAGTGCTAGAGATTGGGGATCAAGCTCCTACAATGAGCAGTTCTTC.